Below, 27 T cell receptor beta chains from the same sample are listed, as sequenced in a study of Tregs in tolerant kidney transplant recipients. These TCRs are of unknown antigen specificity. Data came from immunoSEQ multiplex PCR; TCRdb stores just in-frame clones and leaves some out. This sample has about 31,000 clones; over 65% occur once, and the top ten carry about 2.3%. The sequenced material came from Tregs from blood cultured with allogeneic cells. These receptors came from a human donor in good health.

The rearrangement joins TRBV5-5 to TRBJ2-1, with TRBD2 matching 7 bases. Trimming took 0 bases from V and 9 from J; bases not matched to a gene: 9. The CDR3 extends over 15 amino acids. Germline-derived CDR1 and CDR2 are SGHKS and YYEKEE (reference sequence). CDR3 in amino acids: CASSLVGGGSIEQFF. Written as DNA, the CDR3 is TGTGCCAGCAGCTTGGTAGGCGGCGGGAGTATTGAGCAGTTCTTC.

The chain has TRBV19 and TRBJ1-1, with 9 bases aligning to TRBD1. CDR3 length: 16 residues. Germline V gives CDR1 LNHDA, CDR2 SQIVND (reference sequence). The trim removed 0 bases at V and 3 bases at J, leaving 5 bases unmatched. CDR3 bases: TGTGCCAGTAGTATAGAGGGGACAGGGCTGGACACTGAAGCTTTCTTT. This gives the protein CASSIEGTGLDTEAFF.

V and J are TRBV6-5 and TRBJ1-6; 7 nucleotides align to TRBD1. The CDR3 has 15 residues. Germline V gene lookup returns CDR1 MNHEY and CDR2 SVGAGI. The V segment lost 6 bases and the J segment 10 bases; nucleotides outside the gene matches: 12. CDR3 sequence (DNA): TGTGCCAGCAGCCAGACAGGGTCCTTTGGCTCACCCCTCCACTTT. Its translation is CASSQTGSFGSPLHF.

The genes are TRBV5-1 and TRBJ2-5; TRBD2 aligns across 9 bases. The V gene's germline CDR1 is SGHRS and CDR2 YFSETQ. This CDR3 spans 16 amino acids. After removal of 2 bases from V and 1 base from J, the junction contained 6 bases not matched to a gene. The CDR3 reads CASSFERGVTQETQYF. CDR3 in DNA: TGCGCCAGCAGCTTTGAGCGGGGGGTGACCCAAGAGACCCAGTACTTC.

The genes are TRBV7-9 and TRBJ1-1, with D perhaps TRBD1 (6 bases). This CDR3 comprises 14 residues. Trimming pared 5 bases from V and 2 bases from J, leaving 12 bases between. The germline gives CDR1 SEHNR, CDR2 FQNEAQ (reference sequence). The CDR3 protein is CASSLQGGNTEAFF. The CDR3 DNA follows: TGTGCCAGCAGCCTACAGGGAGGTAACACTGAAGCTTTCTTT. The complete variable domain, with remaining parts taken from reference TRBV7-9 and TRBJ1-1, reads DTGVSQNPRHKITKRGQNVTFRCDPISEHNRLYWYRQTLGQGPEFLTYFQNEAQLEKSRLLSDRFSAERPKGSFSTLEIQRTEQGDSAMYLCASSLQGGNTEAFFGQGTRLTVV.

V usage is TRBV5-5 and J usage is TRBJ2-7; D may correspond to TRBD1 or TRBD2 (5 bases each). This CDR3 region has 15 residues. Germline-derived CDR1 and CDR2 are SGHKS and YYEKEE (reference sequence). Trimming pared 4 bases from V and 3 bases from J, leaving 17 bases between. CDR3 region: CASSPGRTYVYEQYF. The DNA for the CDR3 is TGTGCCAGCAGCCCGGGACGGACATACGTCTACGAGCAGTACTTC. The full variable domain, its missing parts supplied by reference TRBV5-5 and TRBJ2-7, is DAGVTQSPTHLIKTRGQQVTLRCSPISGHKSVSWYQQVLGQGPQFIFQYYEKEERGRGNFPDRFSARQFPNYSSELNVNALLLGDSALYLCASSPGRTYVYEQYFGPGTRLTVT.

V is TRBV29-1 and J is TRBJ1-1; D remains unclear. Germline values: CDR1 SQVTM, CDR2 ANQGSEA. Deletions cut 4 bases from V and 0 bases from J, with 9 bases between. CDR3 size: 13 residues. CDR3 in amino acids: CSVGTFMNTEAFF. The CDR3 DNA is TGCAGCGTTGGGACGTTTATGAACACTGAAGCTTTCTTT.

This clone showed up just a few times. The CDR3 loop reads CASSSPGQGAGELFF. The DNA of the CDR3 is TGTGCCAGCAGCTCCCCGGGACAGGGGGCCGGGGAGCTGTTTTTT. The chain joins TRBV5-4 to TRBJ2-2, with 11 bases lining up with TRBD1. This CDR3 region has 15 residues. Unmatched junction bases numbered 4, after V lost 3 bases and J lost 6 bases. The germline gives CDR1 SGHNT, CDR2 YYREEE (reference sequence). Full variable domain (rest looked up from reference TRBV5-4 and TRBJ2-2): ETGVTQSPTHLIKTRGQQVTLRCSSQSGHNTVSWYQQALGQGPQFIFQYYREEENGRGNFPPRFSGLQFPNYSSELNVNALELDDSALYLCASSSPGQGAGELFFGEGSRLTVL.

This clone was found a few times. The CDR3: CASSLTTGPEAFF. In DNA, the CDR3 is TGTGCCAGCAGTTTAACGACGGGCCCTGAAGCTTTCTTT. The chain joins TRBV6-6 to TRBJ1-1; D remains unclear. Per the germline V gene, CDR1 is MNHNY and CDR2 is SVGAGI (reference sequence). V was clipped by 4 bases and J by 6 bases, with 12 bases between them. This CDR3 region has 13 residues.

This clone was detected only a few times. The chain uses TRBV14 and TRBJ1-2; 8 nucleotides align to TRBD1. The V gene's germline CDR1 is SGHDN and CDR2 FVKESK. The CDR3 consists of 13 residues. V trimming: 1 base; J trimming: 8 bases; junction bases outside the gene matches: 3. The CDR3 region has the DNA TGTGCCAGCAGCCAAGCAGGGGGCGGCGGCTACACCTTC. Protein sequence: CASSQAGGGGYTF.

The V call is TRBV28, the J call TRBJ1-2, with 7 positions matching TRBD1. Germline V gene data show CDR1 as MDHEN and CDR2 as SYDVKM. The CDR3 consists of 12 residues. J gave up 8 bases and V 10 bases, and 10 bases lay outside the gene matches. The DNA for the CDR3 is TGTGCCACCCCAGGGGGGACAAGAGGCTACACCTTC. This codes for CATPGGTRGYTF.

The chain links TRBV5-1 to TRBJ2-4, with 8 bases fitting TRBD1. The CDR3 has 16 residues. With 3 bases clipped from V and 6 bases from J, the junction kept 11 bases outside the gene matches. Germline loops: CDR1 SGHRS, CDR2 YFSETQ. The DNA for the CDR3 is TGCGCCAGCAGCTCAACCCTCAGGGGGCGGCGAAACATTCAGTACTTC. This translates into CASSSTLRGRRNIQYF. The full variable domain, rest sourced from reference TRBV5-1 and TRBJ2-4, is KAGVTQTPRYLIKTRGQQVTLSCSPISGHRSVSWYQQTPGQGLQFLFEYFSETQRNKGNFPGRFSGRQFSNSRSEMNVSTLELGDSALYLCASSSTLRGRRNIQYFGAGTRLSVL.

V and J are TRBV5-1 and TRBJ1-3; 9 bases align to TRBD1. This CDR3 is 15 amino acids long. With 1 base clipped from V and 8 bases from J, the junction kept 7 bases outside the gene matches. CDR1 is SGHRS and CDR2 is YFSETQ in the germline V gene. In DNA, the CDR3 is TGCGCCAGCAGCTTGACCCGGGACAGGGCTCACACCATATATTTT. This translates into CASSLTRDRAHTIYF. The full variable domain, its missing parts supplied by reference TRBV5-1 and TRBJ1-3, is KAGVTQTPRYLIKTRGQQVTLSCSPISGHRSVSWYQQTPGQGLQFLFEYFSETQRNKGNFPGRFSGRQFSNSRSEMNVSTLELGDSALYLCASSLTRDRAHTIYFGEGSWLTVV.

The CDR3: CASSTLPLAGGIAEQYF. DNA for the CDR3: TGTGCCAGCAGCACCCTTCCACTAGCGGGAGGAATAGCCGAGCAGTACTTC. This chain uses TRBV11-3 with TRBJ2-7; TRBD2 matches 12 bases. Germline V CDR1 and CDR2: SGHNT, YENEEA. The V segment lost 5 bases and the J segment 6 bases; nucleotides outside the gene matches: 14. This CDR3 is built from 17 residues. Combining the CDR3 with reference TRBV11-3 and TRBJ2-7 gives the whole variable domain EAGVVQSPRYKIIEKKQPVAFWCNPISGHNTLYWYLQNLGQGPELLIRYENEEAVDDSQLPKDRFSAERLKGVDSTLKIQPAELGDSAVYLCASSTLPLAGGIAEQYFGPGTRLTVT.

The CDR3 bases are TGCGCCAGCAGCCGCGGCGGCTATCCACCTTTTACCTTC. Translating gives CASSRGGYPPFTF. V usage is TRBV4-1 and J usage is TRBJ1-2; D not certain. Germline V gene data show CDR1 as MGHRA and CDR2 as YSYEKL. The CDR3 covers 13 residues. The V gene lost 4 bases and the J gene lost 14 bases, with 20 bases spanning the gap.

The chain employs TRBV2 and TRBJ2-3; weak D call: TRBD2 (7 bases). V was pared by 7 bases and J by 6 bases, with 26 bases between. Germline CDR1 reads SNHLY; CDR2 reads FYNNEI. CDR3 length equals 17 residues. CDR3 amino acids: CASNSGFRPGGGDTQYF. CDR3 nucleotide sequence: TGTGCCAGCAATTCAGGGTTCCGTCCGGGGGGCGGGGATACGCAGTATTTT.

This chain connects TRBV6-6 to TRBJ1-1; D is unresolved. This CDR3 has 13 residues. Germline assignment: CDR1 MNHNY and CDR2 SVGAGI (reference sequence). The V end lost 8 bases, the J end lost 5 bases, and 15 bases lay between the germline ends. In nucleotides, the CDR3 is TGTGCCAGCTTTCCCTGGTCAGGAACTGAAGCTTTCTTT. Encoded protein: CASFPWSGTEAFF.

The chain recombines TRBV5-1 with TRBJ2-3; D might be TRBD2 (6 bases). Germline CDR1 reads SGHRS; CDR2 reads YFSETQ. CDR3 length: 14 amino acids. The V and J ends lost 4 bases and 1 base respectively, with 10 bases between them. The CDR3 region is CASSEEGCTDTQYF. The CDR3 nucleotides read TGCGCCAGCAGCGAGGAGGGGTGCACAGATACGCAGTATTTT.

This clone showed up just a few times. The V gene is TRBV18, the J gene TRBJ2-5; D may be TRBD2 (5 bases). Per germline, CDR1 KGHSH and CDR2 LQKENI. Trimming removed 3 bases from V and 1 base from J, with 15 bases in between. CDR3 length: 16 amino acids. CDR3 coding DNA: TGTGCCAGCTCACCCGGCCCTCAGCGGAGCCAAGAGACCCAGTACTTC. The encoded protein is CASSPGPQRSQETQYF. The entire variable domain, with the rest obtained from reference TRBV18 and TRBJ2-5, is as follows: NAGVMQNPRHLVRRRGQEARLRCSPMKGHSHVYWYRQLPEEGLKFMVYLQKENIIDESGMPKERFSAEFPKEGPSILRIQQVVRGDSAAYFCASSPGPQRSQETQYFGPGTRLLVL.

The chain carries TRBV2 and TRBJ1-2, with 8 positions matching TRBD1. This CDR3 spans 14 amino acids. With 5 bases clipped from V and 6 bases from J, the junction kept 8 bases outside the gene matches. Germline assignment: CDR1 SNHLY and CDR2 FYNNEI. CDR3 protein: CASSLRPTGDGYTF. CDR3 DNA: TGTGCCAGCAGTCTGAGACCGACAGGGGATGGCTACACCTTC.

This rearrangement joins TRBV15 to TRBJ2-3, with TRBD2 matching over 7 bases. J gave up 2 bases and V 5 bases, and 4 bases lay outside the gene matches. The CDR3 covers 14 residues. Germline CDR1 and CDR2: LNHNV and YYDKDF (reference sequence). CDR3 nucleotide sequence: TGTGCCACCAGCCGGGACTATTACACAGATACGCAGTATTTT. This translates into CATSRDYYTDTQYF.

The chain has TRBV28 and TRBJ1-4, with TRBD1 as a possible D gene (5 bases). The V end lost 5 bases, the J end lost 11 bases, and 24 bases lay between the germline ends. The CDR3 is 16 amino acids. Germline V gene lookup returns CDR1 MDHEN and CDR2 SYDVKM. The CDR3 DNA is TGTGCCAGCAGTCTCCTCACCGGGGCAGGATGGGGGAAACTGTTTTTT. Protein sequence: CASSLLTGAGWGKLFF.

This chain connects TRBV6-6 to TRBJ1-5, with a possible D match to TRBD1 (5 bases). Germline V CDR1 and CDR2: MNHNY, SVGAGI (reference sequence). The CDR3 runs to 16 residues. V lost 0 bases and J lost 0, with 9 bases in between. Written as DNA, the CDR3 is TGTGCCAGCAGTTACTCGTGGGGCGATAGCAATCAGCCCCAGCATTTT. It is translated as CASSYSWGDSNQPQHF.

The chain carries TRBV30 and TRBJ2-3, with D maybe TRBD1 (5 bases). The V end was cut by 3 bases, the J end by 5 bases, with 15 bases between. This CDR3 has 14 amino acids. Germline CDR1 is GTSNPN and CDR2 is SVGIG (reference sequence). CDR3 residues: CAWSHLRGQDTQYF. The DNA of the CDR3 is TGTGCCTGGAGCCACTTAAGGGGCCAAGATACGCAGTATTTT.

V usage is TRBV6-7 and J usage is TRBJ2-7, with 9 bases aligning to TRBD1. TRBV6-7 is given ORF status, its function remaining uncertain. This CDR3 has 13 residues. The J segment lost 4 bases and the V segment lost 4 bases, leaving 2 bases of the junction unmatched. CDR3 sequence reads: CASSSTGGYEQYF. CDR3 sequence (DNA): TGTGCCAGCAGTTCGACAGGGGGTTACGAGCAGTACTTC.

This chain joins TRBV29-1 and TRBJ2-2; D is ambiguous. Germline V gene data show CDR1 as SQVTM and CDR2 as ANQGSEA. V was pared by 8 bases and J by 7 bases, with 11 bases between. The CDR3 contains 11 residues. CDR3 sequence: CSFGLGGELFF. In DNA, the CDR3 is TGCAGCTTCGGGTTGGGCGGGGAGCTGTTTTTT.

In this sample, this clone turned up a few times. The chain uses TRBV5-6 and TRBJ1-6; TRBD1 aligns across 8 bases. The V gene end was trimmed by 3 bases and the J gene end by 7 bases; junction bases not matched to a gene: 9. The germline V gene has CDR1 SGHDT and CDR2 YYEEEE. This CDR3 comprises 16 residues. The CDR3 loop reads CASSSTRTGPNSPLHF. The DNA of the CDR3 is TGTGCCAGCAGCTCTACCCGGACAGGGCCCAATTCACCCCTCCACTTT.